The clone carrying this TCR beta chain was counted a few times. The entry originates in a study of blood T cells in healthy people across ages. Germline CDR1 and CDR2: LNHNV and YYDKDF (reference sequence). There are 16 residues in the CDR3. Trimming removed 3 bases from V and 5 bases from J; junction bases left unmatched: 9. The use of a sample-barcoded 5' primer and a J-beta primer mix characterized a second PCR of roughly 6 to 11 cycles. TCRdb redid the calling of the 5' RACE reads with MiXCR, one entry per CDR3 protein. Of 600,000 or so distinct CDR3 sequences in the sample, around 20% were seen once. Each donor supplied around 9.6 milliliters of peripheral blood.

The sample was blood. This clonotype originated in a man in his sixties or seventies in good health. The rearrangement links TRBV15 to TRBJ1-4; 7 bases fit TRBD1. The CDR3 loop is CATSSLDRVTNEKLFF. CDR3 in DNA: TGTGCCACCAGCAGCCTCGACAGGGTAACGAATGAAAAACTGTTTTTT.